The clone carrying this T cell receptor beta chain was recorded many times. The source of the sample is a study of lung T cells in sarcoidosis with Löfgren's syndrome. Turning to the study itself: Repertoire analyses centered on Löfgren's syndrome patients.

TCRdb recomputed calls from the reads with MiXCR, one row per CDR3 protein. Of thousands of distinct CDR3 sequences in the sample, around 20% were seen once. There are 15 residues in the CDR3. Per germline, CDR1 MNHEY and CDR2 SMNVEV (reference sequence). J gave up 6 bases and V 3 bases, and 7 bases lay outside the gene matches. This clonotype originated in a human donor with sarcoidosis (Löfgren's syndrome or another form), or a control subject (not recorded which). The chain has TRBV27 and TRBJ2-2, with TRBD1 identical over 7 bases. Sequenced: CD4+ T cells from bronchoalveolar lavage. CDR3: CASSLWTGRAGELFF. CDR3 DNA: TGTGCCAGCAGTTTGTGGACAGGACGGGCCGGGGAGCTGTTTTTT.